The 22 T cell receptor beta chains presented below share a single source sample, sequenced in a study of T cells in women clearing cervical HPV infection. The data were produced by immunoSEQ multiplex PCR, yet TCRdb's version contains in-frame clones alone and is incomplete. The sample yields fewer than 40,000 clones, of which the top ten take up roughly 3.9%. The sample consisted of blood buffy coat. These receptor sequences come from a woman aged 18 to 75 with a cervical HPV16 infection that either progressed to CIN3+ or cleared (not recorded which).

The CDR3 bases that were read are TGTGCCAGCAGCGGACAGGGGAGCCCTGAA. It specifies CASSGQGSPE. The full CDR3 sequence reads CASSGQGSPEAFF. The V and J genes are TRBV5-5 and TRBJ1-1, with 9 bases identical to TRBD1. The read ends 3 residues shy of where the CDR3 ends; the end is completed using the germline J gene. Germline CDR1 is SGHKS and CDR2 is YYEKEE (reference sequence). J lost 6 bases, V lost 4 bases, and 4 bases had no gene match. The length of the CDR3 is 13 residues.

Remarks on this clone: With the read ending 3 residues before the CDR3 end, the germline J gene is used to fill in that end. V and J are TRBV7-2 and TRBJ2-7; TRBD2 aligns across 9 bases. Germline trimming cut 0 bases from V and 6 bases from J; bases unmatched to any gene: 12. The CDR3 runs to 17 residues. CDR1 is SGHTA, CDR2 FQGNSA, per germline. The CDR3 DNA, read in part, is TGTGCCAGCAGCTTAGCGCCCGGTGCGGGGGGGCCTATCGAG. It specifies CASSLAPGAGGPIE. The CDR3 as a whole reads CASSLAPGAGGPIEQYF.

A note on this clone: The read gets to within 3 residues of the CDR3 end, and the germline J gene fills in the rest. The chain carries TRBV7-6 and TRBJ2-7, with D maybe TRBD1 (7 bases). The V gene lost 2 bases and the J gene lost 3 bases, with 17 bases spanning the gap. The length of the CDR3 is 16 residues. Germline-derived CDR1 and CDR2 are SGHVS and FNYEAQ. The CDR3 protein is CASSLNQEGAIYEQYF. Incomplete CDR3 DNA: TGTGCCAGCAGCTTAAATCAGGAGGGGGCGATCTACGAG.

A remark on this clone: Read data end 3 residues before the CDR3 end; the end is taken from the germline J gene. The chain combines TRBV5-1 with TRBJ2-7; 8 positions agree with TRBD1. This CDR3 has 15 amino acids. CDR1 SGHRS and CDR2 YFSETQ come from the germline V gene. V shed 5 bases and J 4 bases; nucleotides not matched to a gene: 11. CDR3 DNA, as far as it was read: TGCGCCAGCAGTTTCGGACAGGGCGCGATATACGAG. Its protein product is CASSFGQGAIYE. The whole CDR3 protein reads CASSFGQGAIYEQYF.

Turning to this clone: The read halts 3 residues ahead of the CDR3 end, with the missing end drawn from the germline J gene. J is TRBJ2-5 and V is TRBV7-2, with D possibly matching TRBD2 (7 bases). Germline V lookup: CDR1 SGHTA, CDR2 FQGNSA. V dropped 0 bases and J dropped 2 bases, with 16 bases sitting between them. This CDR3 has 17 amino acids. CDR3 in amino acids: CASSLAGEGGLQETQYF. Partial CDR3 DNA: TGTGCCAGCAGCTTAGCCGGGGAGGGGGGGCTTCAAGAGACC.

Details on this clone: The CDR3 end lies 3 residues beyond the end of the read and is filled in from the germline J gene. This chain joins TRBV4-1 and TRBJ2-7; possibly TRBD1 for D (6 bases). CDR1 MGHRA and CDR2 YSYEKL come from the germline V gene. The CDR3 sequence is 14 residues long. The V and J ends lost 5 bases and 1 base respectively, with 12 bases between them. Here the CDR3 reads CASSGQTGSYEQYF. CDR3 DNA, as far as it was read: TGCGCCAGCAGCGGACAGACAGGTTCCTACGAG.

Comments on this clone: The CDR3 end is not reached by the read, which stops 3 residues before it; the germline J gene fills it in. The chain recombines TRBV6-2 or TRBV6-3 with TRBJ1-6; no definite D call. This CDR3 spans 13 amino acids. V lost 7 bases and J lost 10, with 14 bases in between. The germline V gene encodes CDR1 MNHEY and CDR2 SVGEGT. The sequenced part of the CDR3 DNA is TGTGCCAGCAACCAAGGGTGGAGCTCACCC. It specifies CASNQGWSSP. The entire CDR3 reads CASNQGWSSPLHF.

According to its frequency, this clone is medium-sized. The observed sequence ends 3 residues before the CDR3 terminus, with the missing tail filled in from the germline J gene. V gene TRBV18 combines with J gene TRBJ2-1, with TRBD2 matching over 10 bases. The CDR3 spans 16 residues. CDR1 and CDR2 (germline): KGHSH, LQKENI. V shed 2 bases and J 7 bases; nucleotides not matched to a gene: 8. CDR3 bases read: TGTGCCAGCTCACCAACTTCTAGCGGGAGTCAGAATGAG. This encodes CASSPTSSGSQNE. The CDR3 in full is CASSPTSSGSQNEQFF.

On this clone itself: The read is 3 residues too short to cover the CDR3 end, so that end is filled in from the germline J gene. The J gene is TRBJ2-1, the V gene TRBV7-6, with TRBD1 matching 9 bases. V dropped 3 bases and J dropped 1; count of bases not matched to a gene: 4. The CDR3 sequence is 16 residues long. CDR1 and CDR2 from the germline V gene are SGHVS and FNYEAQ. CDR3 DNA (partial): TGTGCCAGCAGCTTTACACAGGGGGCTTCCTACAATGAG. It specifies CASSFTQGASYNE. From start to end, the CDR3 is CASSFTQGASYNEQFF.

In regard to this clone: The CDR3 is cut off 3 residues early in the read; its end comes from the germline J gene. This rearrangement joins TRBV2 to TRBJ2-3; possibly TRBD1 for D (6 bases). Between the trimmed V and J ends, which lost 0 bases and 4 bases, there was a span of 17 bases. The CDR3 totals 17 residues. CDR1 and CDR2 (germline): SNHLY, FYNNEI. CDR3 residues: CASSEAPFGAGADTQYF. The covered CDR3 bases are TGTGCCAGCAGTGAAGCGCCCTTTGGGGCAGGGGCAGATACG.

The DNA read from the CDR3 is TGCAGTGCTAGTAGCGGGGGGAGAGAGACC. It specifies CSASSGGRET. The entire CDR3 protein is CSASSGGRETQYF. The gene calls are TRBV20-1 and TRBJ2-5; TRBD2 matches 10 bases. The read ends 3 residues before the CDR3 terminus; that terminus is restored from the germline J gene. The germline CDR1 and CDR2 sequences are DFQATT and SNEGSKA (reference sequence). Trimming removed 3 bases from V and 4 bases from J; junction bases left unmatched: 2. The CDR3 runs 13 residues.

Concerning this clone itself: The CDR3 is cut off 3 residues early in the read; its end comes from the germline J gene. This chain connects TRBV12-3 or TRBV12-4 to TRBJ2-3; D not resolved. The CDR3 consists of 14 residues. The ends were cut back, 1 base at V and 0 bases at J, with 5 bases in the middle. The part of the CDR3 DNA that was read is TGTGCCAGCAGTTTAGATCGGAGCACAGATACG. It translates to CASSLDRSTDT. The whole CDR3 sequence is CASSLDRSTDTQYF.

Notes on this clone: The observed sequence ends 3 residues before the CDR3 terminus, with the missing tail filled in from the germline J gene. The chain uses TRBV5-4 and TRBJ2-7; a weak D match, TRBD2 (6 bases). The germline V gene has CDR1 SGHNT and CDR2 YYREEE (reference sequence). The CDR3 is made up of 13 amino acids. V was shortened by 3 bases and J by 2 bases, with 9 bases between the two germline ends. The CDR3: CASSSGRTYEQYF. The covered CDR3 bases are TGTGCCAGCAGCTCAGGGAGGACCTACGAG. Full variable domain (outside the CDR3, taken from reference TRBV5-4 and TRBJ2-7): ETGVTQSPTHLIKTRGQQVTLRCSSQSGHNTVSWYQQALGQGPQFIFQYYREEENGRGNFPPRFSGLQFPNYSSELNVNALELDDSALYLCASSSGRTYEQYFGPGTRLTVT.

With respect to this clone: The read halts 3 residues ahead of the CDR3 end, with the missing end drawn from the germline J gene. The chain uses TRBV28 and TRBJ2-7, with D perhaps matching TRBD1 (6 bases). The CDR3 runs 14 residues. Trimming took 5 bases from V and 3 from J, leaving 14 bases between them. Germline V lookup: CDR1 MDHEN, CDR2 SYDVKM. The covered CDR3 bases are TGTGCCAGCAGTCTCCGGGACATGAGCTACGAG. This gives the protein CASSLRDMSYE. The full CDR3 reads CASSLRDMSYEQYF.

Points on this clone: The CDR3 end falls 3 residues outside the read, so it is completed with the germline J gene. The gene calls are TRBV7-9 and TRBJ1-2; 9 bases match TRBD1. The CDR3 has 15 amino acids. Trimming cost V 3 bases and J 0 bases; bases outside gene matches: 2. In germline, CDR1 is SEHNR, CDR2 FQNEAQ (reference sequence). CDR3 amino acids: CASSFRQGANYGYTF. CDR3 DNA, as far as it was read: TGTGCCAGCAGCTTCCGACAGGGGGCTAACTATGGC.

About this clone itself: The CDR3 is cut off 3 residues early in the read; its end comes from the germline J gene. V usage is TRBV19 and J usage is TRBJ2-1, with D possibly being TRBD2 (5 bases). The CDR3 contains 16 residues. V lost 0 bases, J lost 2 bases, and 11 bases lay in between. CDR1 and CDR2 from the germline V gene are LNHDA and SQIVND (reference sequence). The CDR3 sequence is CASSIDPSFPYNEQFF. Partial CDR3 DNA: TGTGCCAGTAGTATAGATCCTAGCTTCCCCTACAATGAG.

In regard to this clone: The read comes to an end 3 residues before the CDR3 does, leaving the germline J gene to fill in the end. The rearrangement links TRBV20-1 to TRBJ1-1, with D hard to call. CDR1 DFQATT and CDR2 SNEGSKA come from the germline V gene (reference sequence). The V and J ends lost 1 base and 0 bases respectively, with 6 bases between them. The length of the CDR3 is 13 residues. The CDR3 is CSARAGLNTEAFF. The part of the CDR3 DNA that was read is TGCAGTGCTAGAGCGGGGTTGAACACTGAA.

This CDR3 is CSARRGQEGVRNQPQHF. The sequenced part of the CDR3 DNA is TGCAGTGCTAGAAGGGGACAGGAGGGGGTTCGCAATCAGCCC. The rearrangement links TRBV20-1 to TRBJ1-5; 8 nucleotides align to TRBD1. The read falls 3 residues short of the CDR3 end, and the missing part is taken from the germline J gene. This CDR3 is built from 17 residues. J was trimmed by 2 bases and V by 2 bases; bases with no gene match: 11. CDR1 and CDR2 (germline): DFQATT, SNEGSKA (reference sequence).

Details on this clone: The read falls 3 residues short of the CDR3 end, and the missing part is taken from the germline J gene. J is TRBJ1-3 and V is TRBV7-6; TRBD1 matches at 8 bases. The V gene end was trimmed by 2 bases and the J gene end by 0 bases; junction bases not matched to a gene: 6. This CDR3 is built from 17 residues. Germline CDR1 SGHVS, CDR2 FNYEAQ. The CDR3 sequence: CASSLTGTGPSGNTIYF. The sequenced CDR3 bases are TGTGCCAGCAGCTTAACCGGGACAGGACCCTCTGGAAACACC.

As regards this clone: The missing CDR3 end, 3 residues past where the read stops, is filled in from the germline J gene. The gene calls are TRBV6-2 or TRBV6-3 and TRBJ2-5; 7 bases agree with TRBD1. There are 12 residues in the CDR3. V lost 10 bases, J lost 5 bases, and 7 bases stayed unmatched. Germline V gene data show CDR1 as MNHEY and CDR2 as SVGEGT. The CDR3 sequence: CATKGAGETQYF. Incomplete CDR3 DNA: TGTGCCACTAAGGGGGCAGGGGAGACC.

As for this clone: Coverage ceases 3 residues before the CDR3 finishes, and the germline J gene fills in the end. This sequence joins TRBV6-2 or TRBV6-3 and TRBJ1-5, with unresolved D. Germline V gives CDR1 MNHEY, CDR2 SVGEGT. With 4 bases removed from V and 3 bases from J, the gap between germline ends came to 13 bases. The CDR3 has 15 amino acids. CDR3 in amino acids: CASSFGRTNNQPQHF. CDR3 DNA (partial): TGTGCCAGCAGTTTCGGTAGGACTAACAATCAGCCC.

As to this clone: The read gets to within 3 residues of the CDR3 end, and the germline J gene fills in the rest. V gene TRBV7-6 combines with J gene TRBJ2-1; D may be TRBD2 (6 bases). Trimming shortened V by 4 bases and J by 9 bases, and 25 bases separated the two germline ends. This CDR3 is built from 17 residues. CDR1 is SGHVS, CDR2 FNYEAQ, per germline. The CDR3 bases that were read are TGTGCCAGCAGCTCCCTGTGGGGGGAGAGTGGATTGGGTGAG. Protein product: CASSSLWGESGLGE. The whole CDR3 sequence is CASSSLWGESGLGEQFF.